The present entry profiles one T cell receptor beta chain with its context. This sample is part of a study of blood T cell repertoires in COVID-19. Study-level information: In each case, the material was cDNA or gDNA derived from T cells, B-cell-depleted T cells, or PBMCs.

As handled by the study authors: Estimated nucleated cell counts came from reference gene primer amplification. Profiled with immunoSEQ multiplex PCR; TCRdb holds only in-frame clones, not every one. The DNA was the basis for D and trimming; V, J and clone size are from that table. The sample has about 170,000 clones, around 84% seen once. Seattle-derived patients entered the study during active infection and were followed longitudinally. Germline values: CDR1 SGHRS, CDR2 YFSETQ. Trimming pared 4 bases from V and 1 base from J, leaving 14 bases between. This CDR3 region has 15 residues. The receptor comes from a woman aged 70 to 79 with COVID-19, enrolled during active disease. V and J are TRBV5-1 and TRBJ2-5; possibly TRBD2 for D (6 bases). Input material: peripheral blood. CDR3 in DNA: TGCGCCAGCAGCCCAACAGGACTACTCCAAGAGACCCAGTACTTC. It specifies CASSPTGLLQETQYF.